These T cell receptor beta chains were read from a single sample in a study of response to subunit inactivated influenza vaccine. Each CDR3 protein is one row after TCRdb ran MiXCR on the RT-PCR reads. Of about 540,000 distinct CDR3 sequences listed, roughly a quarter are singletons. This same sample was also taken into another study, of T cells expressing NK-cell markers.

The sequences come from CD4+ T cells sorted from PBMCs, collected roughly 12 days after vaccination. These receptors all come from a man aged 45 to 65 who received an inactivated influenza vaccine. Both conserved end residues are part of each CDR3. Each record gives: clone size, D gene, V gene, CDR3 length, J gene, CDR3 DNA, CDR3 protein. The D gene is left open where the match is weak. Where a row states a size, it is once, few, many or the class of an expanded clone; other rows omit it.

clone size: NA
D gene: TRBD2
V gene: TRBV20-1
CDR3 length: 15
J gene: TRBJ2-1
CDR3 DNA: TGCAGTGCTAGAGTTATAACTAGCGGGAGGCTTGAGCAGTTCTTC
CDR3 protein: CSARVITSGRLEQFF

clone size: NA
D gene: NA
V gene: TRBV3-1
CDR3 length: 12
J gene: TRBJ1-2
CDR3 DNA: TGTGCCAGCAGCCAAGTCGGGGGGCTCTACACCTTC
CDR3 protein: CASSQVGGLYTF

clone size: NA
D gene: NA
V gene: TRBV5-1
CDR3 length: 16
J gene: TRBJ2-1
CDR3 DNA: TGCGCCAGCAGCTCAGACCGAGGGGGTTCCTACAATGAGCAGTTCTTC
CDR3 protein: CASSSDRGGSYNEQFF

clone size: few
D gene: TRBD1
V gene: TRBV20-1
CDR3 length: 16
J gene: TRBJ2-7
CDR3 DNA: TGCAGTGCCGAGGGTCGGACCGGGACAGTTCCCTACGAGCAGTACTTC
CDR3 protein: CSAEGRTGTVPYEQYF

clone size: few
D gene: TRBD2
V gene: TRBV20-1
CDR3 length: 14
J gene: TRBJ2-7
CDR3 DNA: TGCAGTGCTAGTTTAGCGGGACCATCCTACGAGCAGTACTTC
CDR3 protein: CSASLAGPSYEQYF

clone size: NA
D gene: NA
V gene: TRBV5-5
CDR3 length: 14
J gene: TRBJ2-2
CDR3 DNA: TGTGCCAGCAGCTTGCCGTCAGACACCGGGGAGCTGTTTTTT
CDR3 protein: CASSLPSDTGELFF

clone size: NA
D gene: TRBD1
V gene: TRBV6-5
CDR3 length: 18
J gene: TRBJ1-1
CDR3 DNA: TGTGCCAGCAGTTACTCGGCGACAGGGGGCGAGCCAGACACTGAAGCTTTCTTT
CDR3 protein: CASSYSATGGEPDTEAFF

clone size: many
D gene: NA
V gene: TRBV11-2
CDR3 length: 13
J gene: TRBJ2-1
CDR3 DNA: TGTGCCAGCAGCTTAGTTCTTTTCAATGAGCAGTTCTTC
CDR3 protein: CASSLVLFNEQFF

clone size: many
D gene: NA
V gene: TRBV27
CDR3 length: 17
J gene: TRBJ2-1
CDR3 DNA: TGTGCCAGCAGCTTGTCCGGGGCCATCCGCTCCTACAATGAGCAGTTCTTC
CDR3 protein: CASSLSGAIRSYNEQFF

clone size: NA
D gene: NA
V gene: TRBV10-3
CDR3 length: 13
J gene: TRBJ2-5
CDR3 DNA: TGTGCCATCAGTGGGCTAGAGGGAGAGACCCAGTACTTC
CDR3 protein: CAISGLEGETQYF

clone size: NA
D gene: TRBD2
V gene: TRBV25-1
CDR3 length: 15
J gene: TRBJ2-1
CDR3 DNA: TGTGCCAGCACTGCCTTTGGGCGGGGGTTGGATGAGCAGTTCTTC
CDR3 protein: CASTAFGRGLDEQFF

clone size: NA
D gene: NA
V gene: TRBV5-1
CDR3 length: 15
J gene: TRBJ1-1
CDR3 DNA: TGCGCCAGCAGCTTCGACGGACGGGTCGGCACTGAAGCTTTCTTT
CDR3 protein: CASSFDGRVGTEAFF

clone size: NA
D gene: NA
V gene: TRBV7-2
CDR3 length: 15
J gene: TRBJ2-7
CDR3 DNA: TGTGCCAGCAGATTGTTCCGGGACCCTGCCTACGAGCAGTACTTC
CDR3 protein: CASRLFRDPAYEQYF

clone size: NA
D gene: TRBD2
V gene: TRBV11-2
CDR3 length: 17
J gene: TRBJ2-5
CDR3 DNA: TGTGCCAGCAGCTTAGCAGCGGGCGGGAGGGCCCCAGACACCCAGTACTTC
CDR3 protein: CASSLAAGGRAPDTQYF

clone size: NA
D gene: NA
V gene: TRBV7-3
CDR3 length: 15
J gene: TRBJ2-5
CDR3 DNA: TGTGCCAGCAGCTTAACAGGAAGGGGTTTGGAGACCCAGTACTTC
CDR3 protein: CASSLTGRGLETQYF

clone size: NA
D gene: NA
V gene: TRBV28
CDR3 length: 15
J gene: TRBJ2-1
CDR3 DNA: TGTGCCAGCGTATCATCCGGGACTGGGGGTAATGAGCAGTTCTTC
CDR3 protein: CASVSSGTGGNEQFF

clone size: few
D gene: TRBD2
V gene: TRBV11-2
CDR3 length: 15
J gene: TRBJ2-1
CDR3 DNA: TGTGCCAGCAGCCGTAGCGGGAGATACAACAATGAGCAGTTCTTC
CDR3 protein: CASSRSGRYNNEQFF

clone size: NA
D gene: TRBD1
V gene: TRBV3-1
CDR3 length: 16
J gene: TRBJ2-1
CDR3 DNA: TGTGCCAGCAGCCAAGTTAGAACAGGGGGGATCAATGAGCAGTTCTTC
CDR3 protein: CASSQVRTGGINEQFF

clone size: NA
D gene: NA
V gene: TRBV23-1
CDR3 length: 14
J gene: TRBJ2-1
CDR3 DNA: TGCGCCAGCAGTCAACCGACAGCGTACAATGAGCAGTTCTTC
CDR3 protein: CASSQPTAYNEQFF

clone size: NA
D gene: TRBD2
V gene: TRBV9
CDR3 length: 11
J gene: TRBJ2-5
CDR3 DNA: TGTGCCAGCAGCACCCCCGGGGGGGTGTACTTC
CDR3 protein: CASSTPGGVYF

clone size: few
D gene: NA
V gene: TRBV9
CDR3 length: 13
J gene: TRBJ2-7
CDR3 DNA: TGTGCCAGCAGCGTTGGTGTGTCTGACGAGCAGTACTTC
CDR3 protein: CASSVGVSDEQYF

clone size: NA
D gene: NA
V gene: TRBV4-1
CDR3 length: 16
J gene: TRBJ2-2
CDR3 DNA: TGCGCCAGCAGCCAATTTGGACAGTCGAACACCGGGGAGCTGTTTTTT
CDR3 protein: CASSQFGQSNTGELFF

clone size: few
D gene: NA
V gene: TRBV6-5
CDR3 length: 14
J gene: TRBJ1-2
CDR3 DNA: TGTGCCAGCAGTTACGCCCGGGCCTACTATGGCTACACCTTC
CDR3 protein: CASSYARAYYGYTF

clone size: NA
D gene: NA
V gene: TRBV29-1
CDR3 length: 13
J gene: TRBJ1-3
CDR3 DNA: TGCAGCGTTATGGAATCCTCTGGAAACACCATATATTTT
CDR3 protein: CSVMESSGNTIYF

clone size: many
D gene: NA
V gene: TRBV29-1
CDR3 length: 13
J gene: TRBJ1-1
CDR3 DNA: TGCAGCGTTGGTCCTGCATTGAACACTGAAGCTTTCTTT
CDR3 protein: CSVGPALNTEAFF

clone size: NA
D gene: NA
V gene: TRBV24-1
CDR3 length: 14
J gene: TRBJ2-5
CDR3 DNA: TGTGCCACCAGAGGGGCGCTTGGCCAAGAGACCCAGTACTTC
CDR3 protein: CATRGALGQETQYF

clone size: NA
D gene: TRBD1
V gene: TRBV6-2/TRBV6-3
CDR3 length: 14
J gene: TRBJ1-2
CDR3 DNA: TGTGCCAGCAGCAACATGGGACAGCGGATCGGCTACACCTTC
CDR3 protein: CASSNMGQRIGYTF

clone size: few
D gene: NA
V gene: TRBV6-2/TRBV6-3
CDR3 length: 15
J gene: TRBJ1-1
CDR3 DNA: TGTGCCAGCAGACCCCCGGACGGCCTTCGCACTGAAGCTTTCTTT
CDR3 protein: CASRPPDGLRTEAFF

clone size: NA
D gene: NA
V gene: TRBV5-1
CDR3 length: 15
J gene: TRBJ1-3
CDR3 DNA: TGCGCCAGCAGCTTGGGTTCGGGGTCTGGAAACACCATATATTTT
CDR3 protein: CASSLGSGSGNTIYF

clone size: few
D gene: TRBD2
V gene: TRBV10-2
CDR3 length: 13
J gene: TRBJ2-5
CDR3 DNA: TGCGCCAGCGGCGGGGGGGCCTGGGAGACCCAGTACTTC
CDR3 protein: CASGGGAWETQYF

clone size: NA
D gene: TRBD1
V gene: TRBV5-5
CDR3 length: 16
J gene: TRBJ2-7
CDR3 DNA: TGTGCCAGCAGCAGCCGACAGGGGGCAGTCTCCTACGAGCAGTACTTC
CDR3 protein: CASSSRQGAVSYEQYF

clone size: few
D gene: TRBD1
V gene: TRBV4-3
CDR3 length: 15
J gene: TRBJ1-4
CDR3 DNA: TGCGCCAGCAGACTAACCGGGACAGCGAATGAAAAACTGTTTTTT
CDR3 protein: CASRLTGTANEKLFF

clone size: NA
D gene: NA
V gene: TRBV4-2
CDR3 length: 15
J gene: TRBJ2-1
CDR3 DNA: TGTGCCAGCAGCCAAGAAGGAGGTCAAAACAATGAGCAGTTCTTC
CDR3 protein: CASSQEGGQNNEQFF

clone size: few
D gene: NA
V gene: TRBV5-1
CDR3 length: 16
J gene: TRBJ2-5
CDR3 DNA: TGCGCCAGCCGTACCGGGACACGCAGCACCCAAGAGACCCAGTACTTC
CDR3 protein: CASRTGTRSTQETQYF

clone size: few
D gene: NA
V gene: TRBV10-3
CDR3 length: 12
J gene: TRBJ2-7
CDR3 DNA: TGTGCCATCAGTCCAGAGAGGGACGAGCAGTACTTC
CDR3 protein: CAISPERDEQYF

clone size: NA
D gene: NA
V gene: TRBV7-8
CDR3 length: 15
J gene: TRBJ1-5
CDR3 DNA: TGTGCCAGCAGCCAACCTGGGGGCGGGCGACAGCCCCAGCATTTT
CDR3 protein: CASSQPGGGRQPQHF

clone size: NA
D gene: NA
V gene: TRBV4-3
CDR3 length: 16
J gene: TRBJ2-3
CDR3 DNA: TGCGCCAGCAGCCAAGTCGGTCGGGGAAGAGCAGATACGCAGTATTTT
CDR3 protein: CASSQVGRGRADTQYF

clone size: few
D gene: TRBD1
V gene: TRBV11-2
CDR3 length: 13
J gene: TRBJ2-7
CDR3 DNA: TGTGCCAGCAGCTTGGACCGGGACAGCGGATTGCACTTC
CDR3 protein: CASSLDRDSGLHF

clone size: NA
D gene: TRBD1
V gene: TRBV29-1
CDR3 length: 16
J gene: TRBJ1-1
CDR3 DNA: TGCAGCGTAACAGGGGACCGGACCTATAGAAACACTGAAGCTTTCTTT
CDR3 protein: CSVTGDRTYRNTEAFF